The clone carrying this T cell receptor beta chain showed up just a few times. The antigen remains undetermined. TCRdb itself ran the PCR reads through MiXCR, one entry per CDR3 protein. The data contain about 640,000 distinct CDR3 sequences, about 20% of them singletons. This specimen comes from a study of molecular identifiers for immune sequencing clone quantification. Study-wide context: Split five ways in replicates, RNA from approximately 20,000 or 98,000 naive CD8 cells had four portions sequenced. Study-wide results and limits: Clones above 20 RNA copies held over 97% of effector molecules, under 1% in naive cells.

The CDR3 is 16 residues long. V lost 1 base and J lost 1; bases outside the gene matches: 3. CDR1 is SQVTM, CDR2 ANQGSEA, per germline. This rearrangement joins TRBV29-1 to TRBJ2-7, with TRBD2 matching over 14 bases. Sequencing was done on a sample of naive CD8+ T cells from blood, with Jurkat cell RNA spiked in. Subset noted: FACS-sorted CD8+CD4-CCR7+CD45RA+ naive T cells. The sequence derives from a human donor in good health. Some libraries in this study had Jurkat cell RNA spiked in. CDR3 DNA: TGCAGCGTTGAAGCGGGACTAGCGGGAGATTCCTACGAGCAGTACTTC. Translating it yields CSVEAGLAGDSYEQYF.